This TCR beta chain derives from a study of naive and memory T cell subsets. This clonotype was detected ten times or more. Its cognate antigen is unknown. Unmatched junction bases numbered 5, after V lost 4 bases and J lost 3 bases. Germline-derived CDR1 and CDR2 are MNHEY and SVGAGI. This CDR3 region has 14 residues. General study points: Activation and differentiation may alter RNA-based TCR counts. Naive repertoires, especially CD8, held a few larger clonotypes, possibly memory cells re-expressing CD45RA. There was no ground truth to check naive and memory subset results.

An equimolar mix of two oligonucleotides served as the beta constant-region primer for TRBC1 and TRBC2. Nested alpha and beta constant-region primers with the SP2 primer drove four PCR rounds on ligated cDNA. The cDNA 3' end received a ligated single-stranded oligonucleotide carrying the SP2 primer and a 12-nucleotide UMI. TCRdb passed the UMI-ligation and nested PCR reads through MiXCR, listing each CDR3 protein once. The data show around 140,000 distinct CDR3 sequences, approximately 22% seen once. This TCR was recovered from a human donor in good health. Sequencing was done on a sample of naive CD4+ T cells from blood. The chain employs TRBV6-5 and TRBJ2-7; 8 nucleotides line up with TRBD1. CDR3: CASSSRTGNYEQYF. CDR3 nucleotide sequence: TGTGCCAGCAGTTCGAGGACAGGGAACTACGAGCAGTACTTC.